Listed below are T cell receptor beta chains from one sample, sequenced in a study of T cells in Graves' hyperthyroidism and ophthalmopathy. MiXCR, run by TCRdb on the multiplex PCR reads, gives a single entry per CDR3 protein. The sample shows a few hundred thousand distinct CDR3 sequences, 15% to 18% of them seen only once. The sequenced sample was blood. Receptors originate from a woman aged 18-35 years with Graves' hyperthyroidism that later progressed to Graves' ophthalmopathy. Both conserved end residues are trimmed from each CDR3.

J	length	V	CDR3
TRBJ2-7	13	TRBV28	ASSLTGVPSYEQY
TRBJ2-1	15	TRBV28	ASSFSGTGGSYNEQF
TRBJ2-7	15	TRBV11-3	ASSSCLASKESYEQY
TRBJ2-1	15	TRBV5-4	ASSPGLAPYSYNEQF
TRBJ2-7	13	TRBV20-1	SARDLGRGTYEQY
TRBJ2-5	10	TRBV5-1	ASSFHKGTQY
TRBJ2-5	11	TRBV18	ASSPTLQETQY
TRBJ1-6	11	TRBV20-1	SARRGPGSPLH
TRBJ2-7	12	TRBV10-3	AISTSGALYEQY
TRBJ1-2	11	TRBV12-3/TRBV12-4	ASSLKVTYGYT
TRBJ2-7	11	TRBV27	ASSLSENYEQY
TRBJ1-2	10	TRBV6-5	ASSYTGGGYT
TRBJ2-7	13	TRBV12-3/TRBV12-4	ASSLLAGPTYEQY
TRBJ2-5	15	TRBV20-1	SARVAASGRAQETQY
TRBJ2-1	14	TRBV19	ASKLQGATSYNEQF
TRBJ2-1	14	TRBV29-1	SVEGSSGGNWNEQF
TRBJ2-7	15	TRBV29-1	SAGQLRQGPRSYEQY
TRBJ1-2	14	TRBV6-1	ASSTPTGTGTYGYT
TRBJ2-3	14	TRBV7-2	ASSLAGSGGTDTQY
TRBJ2-3	15	TRBV15	AAMLAGRVVLTDTQY
TRBJ1-4	13	TRBV6-1	ASSAEPRQHEKLF
TRBJ2-3	13	TRBV24-1	ATSDLWTATDTQY
TRBJ1-1	13	TRBV28	ASSGPGRENTEAF
TRBJ2-3	15	TRBV20-1	SADSPMAGGPTDTQY
TRBJ2-7	12	TRBV5-1	ASSSRTGYGEQY
TRBJ2-1	13	TRBV20-1	SASRDESGPSEQF
TRBJ1-5	10	TRBV20-1	SARGTGQPQH
TRBJ1-1	11	TRBV5-1	ASTPGRNTEAF
TRBJ1-2	13	TRBV5-6	ASSLEGARVYGYT
TRBJ2-3	10	TRBV30	AWSVAPDTQY
TRBJ2-1	13	TRBV20-1	SARASGRLLNEQF
TRBJ1-3	12	TRBV29-1	SVGTGSYGNTIY
TRBJ2-5	11	TRBV20-1	SGETGQQETQY
TRBJ2-7	13	TRBV6-2/TRBV6-3	ASSAGVAASYEQY
TRBJ1-1	13	TRBV19	ASSIAGTGGPEAF
TRBJ2-7	13	TRBV9	ASSVGTGPAYEQY
TRBJ2-2	16	TRBV7-2	ASSLQFGLAGAGGELF
TRBJ1-3	15	TRBV4-1	ASSQDVLASSGNTTY
TRBJ2-2	14	TRBV14	ASRESGRGLSGELC
TRBJ2-1	15	TRBV27	ASSQFVASFSYNEQF
TRBJ2-2	13	TRBV24-1	ATSDRVGGTGELF
TRBJ2-5	11	TRBV7-9	ASSFGGPETQY
TRBJ2-7	14	TRBV6-2/TRBV6-3	ASSGSLGTLDWEQY
TRBJ1-6	15	TRBV6-5	ASSYSFGQGAASPLH
TRBJ1-2	13	TRBV12-3/TRBV12-4	ASSISRGGTQGYT
TRBJ1-2	10	TRBV20-1	SAGQGALGYT
TRBJ2-3	16	TRBV24-1	ATSVQTRTSGSTDTQY
TRBJ2-6	13	TRBV15	ATSREGEGANVLT
TRBJ2-4	13	TRBV11-2	ASSSTDSSLSIQY